These T cell receptor beta chains were read from a single sample in a study of Ad26.COV2.S vaccination and SARS-CoV-2 variants. Here immunoSEQ multiplex PCR was the method, and the copy in TCRdb shows in-frame clones only, minus some. The table has 350,000 to 600,000 clones, 70% to 90% seen once; the top ten hold 1.7%. Material: peripheral blood, obtained in a trial of Ad26.COV2.S vaccine versus placebo. These receptors all stem from a person between 18 and 65 years old who received the Ad26.COV2.S COVID-19 vaccine or a placebo. CDR3s include the opening cysteine and the closing phenylalanine or tryptophan. A D gene is named only where the DNA matches it firmly. Size values are once, few and many counts, or a class for expanded clones, and some rows have none.

TRBV14	TRBJ1-2	NA	TRBD1	CASSQGTNSRGYYGYTF	TGTGCCAGCAGCCAAGGGACCAACTCCAGGGGGTACTATGGCTACACCTTC
TRBV18	TRBJ2-1	NA	NA	CASSPVEGLYNEQFF	TGTGCCAGCTCACCAGTTGAGGGCCTATACAATGAGCAGTTCTTC
TRBV6-1	TRBJ2-3	NA	TRBD1	CASSERQGAGTQYF	TGTGCCAGCAGTGAAAGACAGGGGGCAGGGACGCAGTATTTT
TRBV5-4	TRBJ1-1	NA	NA	CASSLEGIPPNTEAFF	TGTGCCAGCAGCTTGGAGGGGATCCCGCCGAACACTGAAGCTTTCTTT
TRBV27	TRBJ2-2	NA	TRBD1	CASRPDRGLTGELFF	TGTGCCAGCAGACCCGACAGGGGACTCACCGGGGAGCTGTTTTTT
TRBV7-6	TRBJ2-3	once	TRBD2	CASSLVLLAGAPDTQYF	TGTGCCAGCAGCTTAGTCCTCCTAGCGGGAGCCCCAGATACGCAGTATTTT
TRBV2	TRBJ2-3	NA	NA	CASKEGWTDTQYF	TGTGCCAGCAAAGAGGGTTGGACAGATACGCAGTATTTT
TRBV19	TRBJ1-4	NA	TRBD1	CASQDRSNEKLFF	TGTGCCAGCCAGGACAGGAGTAATGAAAAACTGTTTTTT
TRBV6-5	TRBJ1-1	NA	NA	CASSYQGTNTEAFF	TGTGCCAGCAGTTACCAGGGCACGAACACTGAAGCTTTCTTT
TRBV29-1	TRBJ1-2	NA	NA	CSVEDRGGRGYTF	TGCAGCGTTGAAGATCGCGGAGGACGAGGCTACACCTTC
TRBV19	TRBJ1-5	few	NA	CASSIALFQPQHF	TGTGCCAGTAGTATTGCCCTTTTCCAGCCCCAGCATTTT
TRBV30	TRBJ1-3	NA	NA	CAWSLSSGNTIYF	TGTGCCTGGAGTTTGAGCTCTGGAAACACCATATATTTT
TRBV15	TRBJ1-2	NA	NA	CATRTGRDPSYGYTF	TGTGCCACCAGGACAGGACGAGATCCCAGCTATGGCTACACCTTC
TRBV6-5	TRBJ2-7	NA	TRBD2	CASSNGGGGAYEQYF	TGTGCCAGCAGCAACGGTGGCGGGGGGGCGTACGAGCAGTACTTC
TRBV11-2	TRBJ2-1	NA	NA	CASSPRGGLSSYNEQFF	TGTGCCAGCAGCCCTAGAGGCGGTCTGAGCTCCTACAATGAGCAGTTCTTC
TRBV6-5	TRBJ2-1	NA	TRBD1	CASSYSLTGSDEQFF	TGTGCCAGCAGTTACTCTTTGACAGGGAGCGATGAGCAGTTCTTC
TRBV5-1	TRBJ1-2	NA	TRBD1	CASSSRTGKGDGYTF	TGCGCCAGCAGCTCCCGGACAGGGAAAGGGGATGGCTACACCTTC